This T cell receptor beta chain was recovered during a study of T-cell reconstitution after alpha-beta-depleted transplantation in children. Study-wide results and limits: Surviving recipient T cells and thymic progenitors accounted for the high day-60 TCRbeta diversity observed in some patients. Reports say that about two months after transplant, the alpha-beta T cells came out of several hundred graft clones that had expanded. Counts and diversity of T cells one year after transplant came mostly from newly produced T cells.

This clonotype turned up a few times. Antigen specificity is unknown. The CDR3 extends over 11 amino acids. Deletions cut 3 bases from V and 13 bases from J, with 9 bases between. Unique molecular identifiers featured in how the TCRbeta library was prepared. TCRdb processed the PCR reads anew with MiXCR; each CDR3 protein has one entry. The sample includes roughly 340,000 distinct CDR3 sequences, 16% of them seen just once. Here the sequenced sample was PBMCs, mostly from graft donor cells, taken 360 days after TCRalphabeta/CD19-depleted stem cell transplant. V gene TRBV12-3 or TRBV12-4 combines with J gene TRBJ1-4; a weak D match, TRBD1 (5 bases). The receptor's source is a male patient between 2 and 10 years old who had a stem cell transplant for acute lymphoblastic leukemia, so the T cells may come from the graft donor. The DNA for the CDR3 is TGTGCCAGCAGTTTTGGTGGGGGACTGTTTTTT. It encodes CASSFGGGLFF.